Listed below are T cell receptor beta chains from one sample, sequenced in a study of blood T cell repertoires in COVID-19. The table came from immunoSEQ multiplex PCR; TCRdb's copy has only in-frame clones and leaves some out. The data contain roughly 79,000 clones, approximately 90% of them singletons. Specimen: peripheral blood. These receptors all stem from a man aged 50 to 60 with active COVID-19. Each CDR3 is given with its conserved first and last residue. Each record gives: V gene, D gene, J gene, clone size, CDR3 protein, CDR3 DNA. D genes are given only for firm matches. Clone size is stated in some rows and not others, as once, few, many or a class when expanded.

>TRBV9|TRBD1|TRBJ1-4|-
CASSRQGIGNEKLFF
TGTGCCAGCAGCCGACAGGGTATTGGGAATGAAAAACTGTTTTTT
>TRBV11-3|-|TRBJ2-7|once
CASSFLASSYEQYF
TGTGCCAGCAGCTTCCTAGCGTCCTCCTACGAGCAGTACTTC
>TRBV11-3|TRBD2|TRBJ2-3|-
CASSLQRGAHSTDTQYF
TGTGCCAGCAGCTTACAGCGGGGGGCCCACAGCACAGATACGCAGTATTTT
>TRBV14|TRBD2|TRBJ2-1|-
CASSQDVTSGGAADEQFF
TGTGCCAGCAGCCAAGATGTAACTAGCGGGGGGGCAGCGGATGAGCAGTTCTTC
>TRBV9|-|TRBJ2-2|once
CASSVGGRGSGELFF
TGTGCCAGCAGCGTGGGTGGGAGAGGGTCCGGGGAGCTGTTTTTT
>TRBV18|-|TRBJ2-1|-
CASSPNRQKSSYNEQFF
TGTGCCAGCTCACCCAACCGACAGAAAAGCTCCTACAATGAGCAGTTCTTC
>TRBV18|-|TRBJ2-1|-
CASSLNRDYNEQFF
TGTGCCAGCTCACTTAACAGGGATTACAATGAGCAGTTCTTC
>TRBV9|-|TRBJ1-3|few
CASSPLTGHSGNTIYF
TGTGCCAGCAGCCCCCTGACGGGACACTCTGGAAACACCATATATTTT
>TRBV7-9|TRBD2|TRBJ2-2|-
CASSLPSGNTGELFF
TGTGCCAGCAGCTTGCCTAGCGGGAACACCGGGGAGCTGTTTTTT
>TRBV28|-|TRBJ1-5|once
CASSTRQVSNQPQHF
TGTGCCAGCAGTACCCGACAGGTTAGCAATCAGCCCCAGCATTTT
>TRBV10-2|-|TRBJ2-7|-
CASSEGPTYEQYF
TGCGCCAGCAGCGAGGGGCCTACCTACGAGCAGTACTTC
>TRBV29-1|-|TRBJ1-3|once
CSVNRAGGNTIYF
TGCAGCGTGAACAGGGCAGGTGGAAACACCATATATTTT
>TRBV9|TRBD1|TRBJ1-2|-
CASSDPSQDRGGYTF
TGTGCCAGCAGCGACCCCTCCCAGGACAGGGGTGGCTACACCTTC
>TRBV18|-|TRBJ2-2|-
CASSPQNRGHRGTGELFF
TGTGCCAGCTCACCACAGAATAGAGGTCATCGAGGTACCGGGGAGCTGTTTTTT
>TRBV5-1|-|TRBJ2-1|once
CASSFRGNEQFF
TGCGCCAGCAGCTTCAGGGGTAATGAGCAGTTCTTC
>TRBV7-3|-|TRBJ2-1|once
CASSAYGPYNEQFF
TGTGCCAGCAGCGCCTATGGTCCTTACAATGAGCAGTTCTTC
>TRBV5-1|TRBD2|TRBJ2-3|-
CASSQLAGGPDTQYF
TGCGCCAGCAGCCAACTAGCGGGGGGGCCAGATACGCAGTATTTT
>TRBV20-1|TRBD2|TRBJ2-7|-
CSASSGLVGDYEQYF
TGCAGTGCTAGTTCGGGACTAGTGGGAGACTACGAGCAGTACTTC
>TRBV27|-|TRBJ1-1|-
CASSLLGGEGTEAFF
TGTGCCAGCAGTTTATTGGGCGGGGAGGGCACTGAAGCTTTCTTT
>TRBV9|-|TRBJ1-2|-
CASSPGYKIGYGYTF
TGTGCCAGCAGCCCGGGTTATAAAATCGGCTATGGCTACACCTTC
>TRBV18|-|TRBJ1-4|-
CASSRASEKLFF
TGTGCCAGCTCACGGGCATCTGAAAAACTGTTTTTT
>TRBV13|TRBD2|TRBJ2-1|once
CASSPTSRDRNEQFF
TGTGCCAGCAGCCCGACTAGCAGAGATCGCAATGAGCAGTTCTTC
>TRBV6-5|-|TRBJ2-3|-
CASSPARGGADTQYF
TGTGCCAGCAGCCCCGCAAGGGGTGGGGCAGATACGCAGTATTTT
>TRBV11-2|TRBD1|TRBJ2-3|-
CASSIWGQSTDTQYF
TGTGCCAGCAGCATATGGGGACAGAGCACAGATACGCAGTATTTT
>TRBV7-3|-|TRBJ1-2|-
CASSLMAGGGYTF
TGTGCCAGCAGCCTAATGGCCGGGGGTGGCTACACCTTC
>TRBV7-9|TRBD1|TRBJ2-1|-
CASSRTGLDNEQFF
TGTGCCAGCAGCCGGACAGGCTTAGACAATGAGCAGTTCTTC
>TRBV28|-|TRBJ1-3|-
CASSPRGGNTIYF
TGTGCCAGCAGTCCCCGGGGTGGAAACACCATATATTTT
>TRBV11-3|-|TRBJ1-1|-
CASSLGGPFRKGNTEAFF
TGTGCCAGCAGCTTAGGCGGGCCTTTTCGGAAAGGAAACACTGAAGCTTTCTTT
>TRBV5-6|TRBD2|TRBJ2-3|-
CASSYYLAGRTDTQYF
TGTGCCAGCAGCTACTACCTAGCGGGCCGCACAGATACGCAGTATTTT
>TRBV10-3|-|TRBJ2-5|-
CAISEAARGKETQYF
TGTGCCATCAGTGAGGCCGCAAGGGGAAAAGAGACCCAGTACTTC
>TRBV29-1|TRBD2|TRBJ2-1|-
CSSNRVFLAGWFF
TGCAGCAGCAACCGGGTATTTCTAGCGGGTTGGTTCTTC
>TRBV28|TRBD1|TRBJ2-3|-
CASSWTGATADTQYF
TGTGCCAGCAGTTGGACAGGGGCTACAGCAGATACGCAGTATTTT
>TRBV6-5|-|TRBJ1-2|-
CASDRLYGYTF
TGTGCCAGCGACAGGCTATATGGCTACACCTTC
>TRBV11-3|-|TRBJ1-1|-
CASSSQGNREAFF
TGTGCCAGCAGCTCCCAGGGGAACCGGGAAGCTTTCTTT
>TRBV19|TRBD2|TRBJ2-2|once
CASIVSGNAGELFF
TGTGCCAGTATAGTGAGCGGGAACGCCGGGGAGCTGTTTTTT
>TRBV6-1|-|TRBJ2-3|once
CASSEGGGTDTQYF
TGTGCCAGCAGTGAGGGTGGAGGCACAGATACGCAGTATTTT
>TRBV12-3/TRBV12-4|-|TRBJ2-3|-
CASSLARGDTQYF
TGTGCCAGCAGTTTAGCGCGGGGAGATACGCAGTATTTT
>TRBV4-1|-|TRBJ2-7|-
CASSQGTGSSHLEQYF
TGCGCCAGCAGCCAAGGTACCGGGTCCTCTCACCTCGAGCAGTACTTC